Shown below are 15 T cell receptor beta chains from a single sample sequenced in a study of OX40 agonist ivuxolimab in advanced cancers. TCRdb keeps only in-frame clones here, not all; method: immunoSEQ multiplex PCR. The data contain 60,000 to 75,000 clones, approximately 91% of them seen just once; the ten biggest clones take up 4% to 5%. Sequencing used CD4+ or CD8+ T cells sorted from blood, obtained in a trial of the OX40 agonist ivuxolimab. These TCRs come from an adult with an advanced solid tumor such as melanoma, head and neck, liver or kidney cancer.

The chain is built from TRBV7-9 and TRBJ1-2; 9 positions match TRBD1. Germline V lookup: CDR1 SEHNR, CDR2 FQNEAQ (reference sequence). The J segment lost 4 bases and the V segment lost 1 base, leaving 4 bases of the junction unmatched. The CDR3 consists of 15 residues. The chain's CDR3 is CASSLEGTGRYGYTF. For the CDR3, the DNA is TGTGCCAGCAGCTTAGAAGGGACAGGGCGCTATGGCTACACCTTC.

The chain couples TRBV27 to TRBJ1-5, with no clear D. Between the trimmed V and J ends, which lost 6 bases and 1 base, there was a span of 4 bases. The CDR3 loop spans 12 amino acids. From germline, CDR1 is MNHEY and CDR2 SMNVEV (reference sequence). The CDR3 reads CASRDSNQPQHF. The CDR3 bases are TGTGCCAGCAGAGACAGCAATCAGCCCCAGCATTTT.

V usage is TRBV4-2 and J usage is TRBJ2-1; 11 bases are a match to TRBD2. The CDR3 consists of 15 residues. The germline V gene has CDR1 LGHNA and CDR2 YNFKEQ. Trimming at V came to 6 bases and at J to 10 bases, leaving 11 bases not matched to a gene. CDR3 DNA sequence: TGTGCCAGCAGTCCTAGCCTAGCGGGAGGAAAAGAGCAGTTCTTC. Protein sequence: CASSPSLAGGKEQFF.

The chain carries TRBV9 and TRBJ2-1; the match to TRBD2 covers 10 bases. Germline CDR1 reads SGDLS; CDR2 reads YYNGEE. The CDR3 loop spans 15 amino acids. V lost 4 bases to trimming and J lost 6 bases; unmatched junction nucleotides: 7. The CDR3 coding sequence is TGTGCCAGCAGCCTCAGCGGGGGGGTTTTCAATGAGCAGTTCTTC. This codes for CASSLSGGVFNEQFF.

This chain links TRBV7-9 with TRBJ2-5; D remains ambiguous. In germline, CDR1 is SEHNR, CDR2 FQNEAQ (reference sequence). This CDR3 is built from 12 residues. V was trimmed by 6 bases and J by 3 bases, leaving 8 bases between them. CDR3 region: CASRRTEETQYF. Here the CDR3 DNA reads TGTGCCAGCAGGAGGACGGAAGAGACCCAGTACTTC.

The gene calls are TRBV4-1 and TRBJ2-1, with 9 nucleotides matching TRBD2. V lost 4 bases, J lost 3 bases, and 10 bases stayed unmatched. The CDR3 is 17 amino acids. Germline V gene data show CDR1 as MGHRA and CDR2 as YSYEKL. The CDR3 loop reads CASSPSPGTSYYNEQFF. CDR3 sequence (DNA): TGCGCCAGCAGCCCGAGCCCCGGGACTAGCTACTACAATGAGCAGTTCTTC.

V is TRBV28 and J is TRBJ2-1, with 7 bases identical to TRBD1. V lost 3 bases to trimming and J lost 9 bases; unmatched junction nucleotides: 8. Germline CDR1 reads MDHEN; CDR2 reads SYDVKM. There are 14 residues in the CDR3. The CDR3 region is CASSFFGGQAEQFF. DNA for the CDR3: TGTGCCAGCAGTTTTTTCGGCGGACAGGCTGAGCAGTTCTTC.

This clone was found once. The chain combines TRBV19 with TRBJ1-4; TRBD1 aligns across 7 bases. Germline V lookup: CDR1 LNHDA, CDR2 SQIVND (reference sequence). V trimming: 5 bases; J trimming: 0 bases; junction bases outside the gene matches: 3. The CDR3 is 15 amino acids. CDR3 sequence: CASSPGTATNEKLFF. For the CDR3, the DNA is TGTGCCAGTAGTCCAGGGACAGCAACTAATGAAAAACTGTTTTTT.

The V gene is TRBV7-6, the J gene TRBJ1-3, with D possibly being TRBD1 (5 bases). Trimming took 0 bases from V and 0 from J, leaving 12 bases between them. The CDR3 totals 17 residues. Germline loops: CDR1 SGHVS, CDR2 FNYEAQ. CDR3 residues: CASSLAMGPYSGNTIYF. The CDR3 DNA reads as TGTGCCAGCAGCTTAGCCATGGGGCCGTACTCTGGAAACACCATATATTTT.

The chain uses TRBV2 and TRBJ1-1; D possibly corresponds to TRBD1 (6 bases). CDR3 length equals 16 residues. The ends were cut back, 10 bases at V and 0 bases at J, with 21 bases in the middle. CDR1 and CDR2 (germline): SNHLY, FYNNEI. The CDR3 nucleotides read TGTGCCATCAACGATGGGGGCGCCTCCTTGAACACTGAAGCTTTCTTT. Amino acid sequence: CAINDGGASLNTEAFF.

The sample holds one count of this clone. The rearrangement uses TRBV7-9 and TRBJ2-7, with 16 bases that match TRBD2. The CDR3 loop spans 17 amino acids. From germline, CDR1 is SEHNR and CDR2 FQNEAQ (reference sequence). V was clipped by 5 bases and J by 1 base; unmatched bases: 5. The CDR3, as DNA: TGTGCCAGCAGCAAGGGACTAGCGGGAGGGCCATCCTACGAGCAGTACTTC. Translation gives CASSKGLAGGPSYEQYF.

CDR3: CASSSRGVNTEAFF. CDR3 nucleotides: TGCGCCAGCAGTAGCAGGGGGGTGAACACTGAAGCTTTCTTT. The genes are TRBV10-1 and TRBJ1-1, with 7 bases aligning to TRBD1. The CDR3 has 14 amino acids. The germline V gene has CDR1 WNHNN and CDR2 SYGVQD (reference sequence). V lost 5 bases to trimming and J lost 0 bases; unmatched junction nucleotides: 3.

V usage is TRBV4-1 and J usage is TRBJ2-2, with unresolved D. There are 15 residues in the CDR3. Germline V gene sequence: CDR1 MGHRA, CDR2 YSYEKL. V gave up 4 bases and J gave up 4 bases, with 13 bases separating them. CDR3 sequence (DNA): TGCGCCAGCAGCCCCTCCGAGTTCGCCACCGGGGAGCTGTTTTTT. This codes for CASSPSEFATGELFF.

The gene calls are TRBV4-3 and TRBJ2-7; D possibly uses TRBD1 or TRBD2 (5 bases each). Deletions cut 4 bases from V and 0 bases from J, with 10 bases between. Looked up from germline, CDR1 is LGHNA and CDR2 is YSLEER. The CDR3 has 14 amino acids. The CDR3 DNA is TGCGCCAGCAGCCCTGGGACGAGCTCCTACGAGCAGTACTTC. Translation gives CASSPGTSSYEQYF.

The chain employs TRBV19 and TRBJ1-2, with no clear D. There are 12 residues in the CDR3. Germline V gene sequence: CDR1 LNHDA, CDR2 SQIVND (reference sequence). Trimming removed 7 bases at V and 4 bases at J, with 10 bases between. CDR3 sequence: CASNAWGYGYTF. The CDR3 DNA follows: TGTGCCAGTAACGCCTGGGGCTATGGCTACACCTTC.